This T cell receptor (beta chain) stems from a study of beta chain features in type 1 diabetes. Broader study findings: Any HLA type influence on TCRB rearrangement was left unresolved here.

About this clone itself: Antigen specificity is unknown.

Per the germline V gene, CDR1 is SQVTM and CDR2 is ANQGSEA. The CDR3 is 13 residues long. Trimming removed 5 bases from V and 0 bases from J, with 5 bases in between. cDNA synthesis used the whole RNA isolate, giving expressed TCRB sequences. Libraries were prepared by immunoSEQ multiplex PCR; TCRdb keeps only in-frame clonotypes and omits some of them. The sample lists 450,000 to 550,000 clones, approximately 28% occurring once. The sequencing sample was made of naive CD4+ T cells from blood. The TCR originated in a man aged 18 to 29 in good health. The chain employs TRBV29-1 and TRBJ2-6; D is ambiguous. This CDR3 reads CSVISSGANVLTF. The CDR3 region has the DNA TGCAGCGTTATATCCTCTGGGGCCAACGTCCTGACTTTC.